This T cell receptor (beta chain) was recorded in a study of blood T cell repertoires in COVID-19. Exposed study participants had met a COVID-19 case within 2 weeks before entry. Original handling: Using reference gene primer amplification, nucleated cell counts were estimated. Generated by immunoSEQ multiplex PCR, the TCRdb table keeps only in-frame clones and is missing some. V and J calls and clone size are as listed in that table; D and trimming were resolved from the DNA. Among 150,000 to 200,000 clones listed, roughly 83% were seen once. In germline, CDR1 is SGDLS, CDR2 YYNGEE. The CDR3 covers 16 residues. The trim removed 2 bases at V and 4 bases at J, leaving 5 bases unmatched.

J is TRBJ2-1 and V is TRBV9, with 11 bases that match TRBD1. The TCR comes from a man between 65 and 85 years old who had been exposed to COVID-19. Source material: PBMCs or T cells enriched from blood (not recorded which). The CDR3 spells CASSVMGQGGYNEQFF. The CDR3 nucleotides read TGTGCCAGCAGCGTGATGGGACAGGGGGGATACAATGAGCAGTTCTTC.